This TCR beta chain is drawn from a study of a mutant IDH1 vaccine in newly diagnosed glioma. Across the study: During weeks 1, 3, 5, 7, 11, 15, 19 and 23, patients received eight vaccinations. Standard pretreatment was either radiotherapy, temozolomide, or, for most, radiochemotherapy with temozolomide.

Generated by immunoSEQ multiplex PCR, the TCRdb table keeps only in-frame clones and is missing some. The sample has 25,000 to 35,000 clones, around 90% seen once. Regarding time point: week 11, during vaccination. Each dose of the vaccine consisted of 300 ug of mutant IDH1 20-mer peptide, with topical imiquimod. Findings and caveats of the study: Induction of immune responses by the vaccine occurred in about 95% of patients. Top-clonotype changes in peripheral T cells seemed unrelated to pseudoprogression.

Remarks on this clone: The antigen is not known.

The sequencing used PBMCs, collected from a glioma patient whose treatment included an IDH1 peptide vaccine. This TCR was recovered from a man aged 18 to 29 with glioma.

The CDR3, as DNA: TGTGCCAGCAGCTTAGGGGGACGACAAAACATTCAGTACTTC. Encoded protein: CASSLGGRQNIQYF. V and J are TRBV13 and TRBJ2-4; possibly TRBD1 or TRBD2 for D (5 bases each). The CDR3 is 14 residues long. From germline, CDR1 is PRHDT and CDR2 FYEKMQ (reference sequence). The V and J ends lost 0 bases and 5 bases respectively, with 8 bases between them.